These 28 T cell receptor beta chains were sequenced from one sample in a study of cytomegalovirus exposure and HLA in healthy donors. Use of 60 Vbeta and 13 Jbeta primers characterized the PCR. Repertoires were generated with immunoSEQ multiplex PCR, while TCRdb's copy carries only in-frame clones and drops some. The data hold about 140,000 clones, with 60% to 80% observed a single time. Sequencing was performed on PBMCs. All receptors derive from a male donor in good health and CMV-seronegative.

This rearrangement joins TRBV14 to TRBJ1-1; D gene unclear. Germline V lookup: CDR1 SGHDN, CDR2 FVKESK. V lost 0 bases, J lost 2 bases, and 4 bases lay in between. The CDR3 length is 13 residues. DNA of the CDR3: TGTGCCAGCAGCCAAGACAGAAACACTGAAGCTTTCTTT. Translated, it gives CASSQDRNTEAFF. The full variable domain, rest sourced from reference TRBV14 and TRBJ1-1, is EAGVTQFPSHSVIEKGQTVTLRCDPISGHDNLYWYRRVMGKEIKFLLHFVKESKQDESGMPNNRFLAERTGGTYSTLKVQPAELEDSGVYFCASSQDRNTEAFFGQGTRLTVV.

The rearrangement joins TRBV5-1 to TRBJ1-1; D possibly corresponds to TRBD1 (6 bases). The germline V gene encodes CDR1 SGHRS and CDR2 YFSETQ. This CDR3 is 14 amino acids long. Trimming cost V 0 bases and J 5 bases, with 11 bases left between them. The CDR3 DNA follows: TGCGCCAGCAGCTTGGTTCCAGGGGCGACTGAAGCTTTCTTT. It yields the protein CASSLVPGATEAFF.

The chain has TRBV10-3 and TRBJ2-5, with D tentatively TRBD1 (5 bases). CDR3 length: 14 residues. CDR1 and CDR2 from the germline V gene are ENHRY and SYGVKD. The V and J ends lost 3 bases and 2 bases respectively, with 10 bases between them. CDR3 residues: CAISDRTSQETQYF. The CDR3 DNA reads TGTGCCATCAGTGACCGGACATCTCAAGAGACCCAGTACTTC.

This chain joins TRBV6-1 and TRBJ2-7; 7 bases agree with TRBD1. The CDR3 covers 15 residues. Germline V gives CDR1 MNHNS, CDR2 SASEGT. V dropped 8 bases and J dropped 2; count of bases not matched to a gene: 12. CDR3 loop: CASGEGANLAYEQYF. CDR3 nucleotide sequence: TGTGCCAGCGGAGAGGGGGCTAACTTGGCCTACGAGCAGTACTTC.

This chain connects TRBV9 to TRBJ1-1; D call uncertain. Germline V gene data show CDR1 as SGDLS and CDR2 as YYNGEE. Between the trimmed V and J ends, which lost 0 bases and 7 bases, there was a span of 7 bases. There are 12 residues in the CDR3. The CDR3 here is CASSVGAGEAFF. The DNA of the CDR3 is TGTGCCAGCAGCGTAGGGGCGGGTGAAGCTTTCTTT. The full variable domain, rest sourced from reference TRBV9 and TRBJ1-1, is DSGVTQTPKHLITATGQRVTLRCSPRSGDLSVYWYQQSLDQGLQFLIQYYNGEERAKGNILERFSAQQFPDLHSELNLSSLELGDSALYFCASSVGAGEAFFGQGTRLTVV.

The chain links TRBV28 to TRBJ2-7; D uncertain. Germline V gene data show CDR1 as MDHEN and CDR2 as SYDVKM. The CDR3 consists of 12 residues. Trimming took off 6 bases at V and 3 bases at J, with 9 bases between the two ends. The CDR3, as DNA: TGTGCCAGCAGCCGCGAAAACTACGAGCAGTACTTC. It codes for CASSRENYEQYF.

In nucleotides, the CDR3 is TGTGCCAGCAGTTTCCGGGGTCTCAATGAGCAGTTCTTC. Protein product: CASSFRGLNEQFF. The chain couples TRBV27 to TRBJ2-1, with D possibly matching TRBD2 (5 bases). Germline CDR1 and CDR2: MNHEY and SMNVEV (reference sequence). The CDR3 covers 13 residues. The germline V and J ends were trimmed by 3 bases and 6 bases, with 9 bases remaining between them.

V and J are TRBV7-2 and TRBJ2-7; D is unclear. Between the trimmed V and J ends, which lost 0 bases and 1 base, there was a span of 10 bases. The CDR3 sequence is 15 residues long. CDR1 and CDR2 (germline): SGHTA, FQGNSA. CDR3 nucleotides: TGTGCCAGCAGCTTAGCGGCCCAACAGTCCTACGAGCAGTACTTC. Protein sequence: CASSLAAQQSYEQYF.

This clone was picked up one time. The rearrangement joins TRBV6-5 to TRBJ1-5; 8 bases map to TRBD1. V lost 5 bases to trimming and J lost 3 bases; unmatched junction nucleotides: 3. The V gene's germline CDR1 is MNHEY and CDR2 SVGAGI. The CDR3 spans 14 residues. The CDR3 loop reads CASSAGQVNQPQHF. CDR3 DNA sequence: TGTGCCAGCAGTGCGGGACAGGTCAATCAGCCCCAGCATTTT.

The rearrangement joins TRBV7-2 to TRBJ1-5, with D maybe TRBD1 (5 bases). Germline V gives CDR1 SGHTA, CDR2 FQGNSA. This CDR3 has 15 amino acids. The ends were cut back, 1 base at V and 4 bases at J, with 11 bases in the middle. The CDR3 DNA is TGTGCCAGCAGCTTAGAGTCAGGGCGGAATCAGCCCCAGCATTTT. This codes for CASSLESGRNQPQHF.

The chain joins TRBV2 to TRBJ1-5, with D unresolved. CDR1 and CDR2 (germline): SNHLY, FYNNEI. Trimming stripped 7 bases from V and 7 bases from J, with 14 bases between. The CDR3 is 13 amino acids. CDR3 in amino acids: CASKRTEEQPQHF. CDR3 bases: TGTGCCAGCAAAAGGACGGAGGAGCAGCCCCAGCATTTT.

The chain combines TRBV29-1 with TRBJ2-3, with D maybe TRBD1 (5 bases). CDR1 SQVTM and CDR2 ANQGSEA come from the germline V gene. Trimming took 5 bases from V and 5 from J, leaving 11 bases between them. The CDR3 spans 12 residues. CDR3 nucleotides: TGCAGCGTTTCAAGGGGCATAGATACGCAGTATTTT. It translates to CSVSRGIDTQYF.

J is TRBJ2-1 and V is TRBV30; 7 positions match TRBD2. With 0 bases clipped from V and 7 bases from J, the junction kept 6 bases outside the gene matches. The CDR3 is made up of 14 amino acids. Germline values: CDR1 GTSNPN, CDR2 SVGIG (reference sequence). This CDR3 reads CAWSVREGRNEQFF. CDR3 DNA sequence: TGTGCCTGGAGTGTCAGGGAGGGGCGTAATGAGCAGTTCTTC.

The rearrangement uses TRBV7-3 and TRBJ2-1; 8 positions agree with TRBD2. The trim removed 1 base at V and 4 bases at J, leaving 6 bases unmatched. This CDR3 is built from 16 residues. The germline CDR1 and CDR2 sequences are SGHTA and FQGTGA. CDR3 in DNA: TGTGCCAGCAGCTTAAGCGGGGGGATTGGGTACAATGAGCAGTTCTTC. It specifies CASSLSGGIGYNEQFF.

The chain has TRBV7-8 and TRBJ2-7; D gene uncertain. Germline V gene data show CDR1 as SGHVS and CDR2 as FQNEAQ. This CDR3 has 13 amino acids. V lost 1 base and J 3 bases, leaving 7 bases between the germline ends. The CDR3 is CASSLDPGYEQYF. In nucleotides, the CDR3 is TGTGCCAGCAGCTTAGACCCGGGCTACGAGCAGTACTTC. The full variable domain, its missing parts supplied by reference TRBV7-8 and TRBJ2-7, is GAGVSQSPRYKVAKRGQDVALRCDPISGHVSLFWYQQALGQGPEFLTYFQNEAQLDKSGLPSDRFFAERPEGSVSTLKIQRTQQEDSAVYLCASSLDPGYEQYFGPGTRLTVT.

The chain couples TRBV9 to TRBJ1-5, with TRBD1 identical over 8 bases. The CDR3 is 15 residues long. Germline lookup yields CDR1 SGDLS and CDR2 YYNGEE. The trim removed 2 bases at V and 6 bases at J, leaving 7 bases unmatched. The CDR3 region is CASSVAGGRGQPQHF. The DNA of the CDR3 is TGTGCCAGCAGCGTGGCAGGGGGCCGAGGTCAGCCCCAGCATTTT.

This sequence joins TRBV5-6 and TRBJ2-7; D possibly corresponds to TRBD1 (5 bases). With 4 bases removed from V and 0 bases from J, the gap between germline ends came to 14 bases. The CDR3 contains 15 residues. CDR1 is SGHDT, CDR2 YYEEEE, per germline. The CDR3 nucleotides are TGTGCCAGCAGCAAAGCACCTGGGGCCTCCTACGAGCAGTACTTC. Translation gives CASSKAPGASYEQYF.

The rearrangement joins TRBV30 to TRBJ2-7; 10 bases line up with TRBD1. Germline V gives CDR1 GTSNPN, CDR2 SVGIG (reference sequence). This CDR3 is built from 14 residues. V lost 0 bases to trimming and J lost 3 bases; unmatched junction nucleotides: 2. The CDR3 nucleotides read TGTGCCTGGAGTGTGTGGGACAGGGGCTACGAGCAGTACTTC. Its protein product is CAWSVWDRGYEQYF.

The V and J genes are TRBV6-6 and TRBJ2-5, with TRBD1 matching over 10 bases. The CDR3 runs to 15 residues. V trimming: 0 bases; J trimming: 5 bases; junction bases outside the gene matches: 3. Germline CDR1 and CDR2: MNHNY and SVGAGI (reference sequence). CDR3 sequence (DNA): TGTGCCAGCAGTTACTCGTGGGGACAGGGGGAGACCCAGTACTTC. Encoded protein: CASSYSWGQGETQYF.

In its sample, this clone was seen a few times. The CDR3 reads CASSPRTGPEQYF. The CDR3 DNA reads TGTGCCAGCAGCCCTAGGACAGGGCCCGAGCAGTACTTC. The chain links TRBV7-8 to TRBJ2-7; 8 bases fit TRBD1. Germline V gene sequence: CDR1 SGHVS, CDR2 FQNEAQ. J gave up 6 bases and V 5 bases, and 6 bases lay outside the gene matches. The CDR3 runs 13 residues.

The chain uses TRBV2 and TRBJ1-4; the D is unclear. The germline CDR1 and CDR2 sequences are SNHLY and FYNNEI. The CDR3 sequence is 13 residues long. V lost 11 bases to trimming and J lost 8 bases, with 18 bases between them. CDR3: CAGRTYTIEKLFF. In DNA form, the CDR3 reads TGTGCCGGACGGACTTATACGATAGAAAAACTGTTTTTT.

The chain couples TRBV14 to TRBJ1-4, with 8 bases matching TRBD1. This CDR3 is built from 16 residues. Germline CDR1 reads SGHDN; CDR2 reads FVKESK. The ends lost 1 base at V and 0 bases at J; junction bases unmatched: 1. The CDR3 coding sequence is TGTGCCAGCAGCCAAGGGGACAGGACAACTAATGAAAAACTGTTTTTT. Amino acid sequence: CASSQGDRTTNEKLFF. The variable domain in full, with the rest retrieved from reference TRBV14 and TRBJ1-4, is EAGVTQFPSHSVIEKGQTVTLRCDPISGHDNLYWYRRVMGKEIKFLLHFVKESKQDESGMPNNRFLAERTGGTYSTLKVQPAELEDSGVYFCASSQGDRTTNEKLFFGSGTQLSVL.

J is TRBJ1-2 and V is TRBV2; D possibly corresponds to TRBD1 (6 bases). The CDR3 length is 14 residues. The germline gives CDR1 SNHLY, CDR2 FYNNEI. V was pared by 4 bases and J by 6 bases, with 15 bases between. The CDR3 reads CASSGGGGGNGYTF. The CDR3 DNA reads TGTGCCAGCAGTGGGGGGGGCGGGGGAAATGGCTACACCTTC.

V gene TRBV6-1 combines with J gene TRBJ1-2; no clear D gene. This CDR3 is 13 amino acids long. The V end was cut by 5 bases, the J end by 7 bases, with 14 bases between. Germline CDR1 and CDR2: MNHNS and SASEGT. The CDR3 sequence: CASSSRLPGGYTF. The CDR3 region has the DNA TGTGCCAGCAGTTCTCGCCTCCCCGGTGGCTACACCTTC.

This chain joins TRBV7-9 and TRBJ2-5, with D possibly TRBD1 on 6 matching bases. This CDR3 is 15 amino acids long. The V and J ends lost 1 base and 0 bases respectively, with 9 bases between them. Per germline, CDR1 SEHNR and CDR2 FQNEAQ (reference sequence). CDR3 in DNA: TGTGCCAGCAGCTTAGGGACAGCCTACCAAGAGACCCAGTACTTC. Translating it yields CASSLGTAYQETQYF. Drawing the rest from reference TRBV7-9 and TRBJ2-5, the complete variable domain is DTGVSQNPRHKITKRGQNVTFRCDPISEHNRLYWYRQTLGQGPEFLTYFQNEAQLEKSRLLSDRFSAERPKGSFSTLEIQRTEQGDSAMYLCASSLGTAYQETQYFGPGTRLLVL.

The rearrangement uses TRBV7-6 and TRBJ2-3; TRBD2 aligns across 8 bases. Trimming cost V 5 bases and J 1 base; bases outside gene matches: 2. The CDR3 has 14 amino acids. CDR1 is SGHVS, CDR2 FNYEAQ, per germline. The CDR3 reads CASSQAGGTDTQYF. CDR3 coding DNA: TGTGCCAGCAGCCAAGCGGGGGGCACAGATACGCAGTATTTT.

This clone came up once. The rearrangement links TRBV10-3 to TRBJ1-1; D possibly corresponds to TRBD1 (6 bases). The ends were cut back, 7 bases at V and 1 base at J, with 13 bases in the middle. Germline values: CDR1 ENHRY, CDR2 SYGVKD. The CDR3 length is 14 residues. CDR3 sequence reads: CAIKAGETNTEAFF. Written as DNA, the CDR3 is TGTGCCATCAAGGCAGGGGAAACGAACACTGAAGCTTTCTTT.

Comments on this clone: Germline and junction disagree at one end, which may indicate a read error. The genes are TRBV9 and TRBJ2-6; maybe TRBD1 (5 bases). This CDR3 has 16 residues. The V gene's germline CDR1 is SGDLS and CDR2 YYNGEE. This CDR3 is CASSRWAGSGANGLTF. CDR3 coding DNA: TGTGCCAGCAGCAGGTGGGCCGGGTCTGGGGCCAACGGCCTGACTTTC.